Below are 17 T cell receptor beta chains sequenced from a single sample in a study of cytomegalovirus exposure and HLA in healthy donors. A multiplex PCR was run with 60 Vbeta primers and 13 Jbeta primers. TCRdb keeps only in-frame clones here, not all; method: immunoSEQ multiplex PCR. The repertoire holds 150,000 or so clones, with 80% as singletons. The sequencing input was PBMCs. Receptors were obtained from a woman aged 45-59 years in good health and CMV-seropositive.

This clone was found a few times. V and J are TRBV2 and TRBJ1-5; no clear D gene. V was pared by 7 bases and J by 0 bases, with 10 bases between. The CDR3 spans 14 residues. Germline V gene sequence: CDR1 SNHLY, CDR2 FYNNEI. The CDR3 reads CASNPGYSNQPQHF. CDR3 bases: TGTGCCAGCAATCCGGGTTATAGCAATCAGCCCCAGCATTTT.

This clone has a handful of counts. The chain couples TRBV2 to TRBJ1-6; TRBD1 aligns across 11 bases. Germline CDR1 and CDR2: SNHLY and FYNNEI. V was clipped by 6 bases and J by 6 bases; unmatched bases: 4. The CDR3 consists of 15 residues. The CDR3 spells CASSLGQGANSPLHF. The DNA of the CDR3 is TGTGCCAGCAGCCTTGGACAGGGGGCTAATTCACCCCTCCACTTT.

The gene calls are TRBV2 and TRBJ2-2, with D possibly being TRBD2 (6 bases). The V gene's germline CDR1 is SNHLY and CDR2 FYNNEI. The CDR3 totals 14 residues. V lost 7 bases and J lost 4, with 13 bases in between. CDR3: CASNRDLSTGELFF. CDR3 DNA sequence: TGTGCCAGCAACCGGGACTTAAGCACCGGGGAGCTGTTTTTT.

The V call is TRBV2, the J call TRBJ2-1, with 11 nucleotides matching TRBD2. With 6 bases clipped from V and 8 bases from J, the junction kept 9 bases outside the gene matches. Germline CDR1 and CDR2: SNHLY and FYNNEI. This CDR3 spans 15 amino acids. CDR3 loop: CASSPGTSGSHEQFF. In nucleotides, the CDR3 is TGTGCCAGCAGCCCCGGGACTAGCGGATCTCATGAGCAGTTCTTC. Variable domain in full (rest from reference TRBV2 and TRBJ2-1): EPEVTQTPSHQVTQMGQEVILRCVPISNHLYFYWYRQILGQKVEFLVSFYNNEISEKSEIFDDQFSVERPDGSNFTLKIRSTKLEDSAMYFCASSPGTSGSHEQFFGPGTRLTVL.

About this clone itself: The junction does not match germline at one end; this may be a read error. This chain connects TRBV7-9 to TRBJ2-2; D call uncertain. This CDR3 is 12 amino acids long. Germline V gene data show CDR1 as SEHNR and CDR2 as FQNEAQ (reference sequence). The CDR3 DNA reads TGTTCCAGCAGCTCTCCTATCGGGGAGCTGTTTTTT. It codes for CSSSSPIGELFF.

The chain combines TRBV7-3 with TRBJ2-1; 8 bases map to TRBD2. V was pared by 6 bases and J by 7 bases, with 11 bases of the junction left unmatched. The CDR3 spans 15 residues. Germline CDR1 is SGHTA and CDR2 is FQGTGA. The CDR3 DNA reads TGTGCCAGCAGGACGGGAGGGGGGGTTAGAAATGAGCAGTTCTTC. Its protein product is CASRTGGGVRNEQFF.

This clone was counted a single time. The chain couples TRBV11-2 to TRBJ2-3, with a tentative D call TRBD1 (6 bases). The CDR3 runs 18 residues. The germline gives CDR1 SGHAT, CDR2 FQNNGV. Trimming shortened V by 6 bases and J by 0 bases, and 22 bases separated the two germline ends. DNA for the CDR3: TGTGCCAGCAGTCTACAGGGTCTTCTCGGTATCAGCACAGATACGCAGTATTTT. It codes for CASSLQGLLGISTDTQYF.

The rearrangement uses TRBV6-5 and TRBJ1-2; TRBD1 is a possible D gene (5 bases). CDR1 is MNHEY, CDR2 SVGAGI, per germline. V lost 8 bases and J 8 bases, leaving 24 bases between the germline ends. This CDR3 has 15 amino acids. This CDR3 reads CASVGGAELLTGYTF. In DNA, the CDR3 is TGTGCCAGCGTCGGCGGGGCAGAGCTTTTAACGGGCTACACCTTC.

A note on this clone: Compared with germline, one end of the junction differs, possibly owing to a read error. The chain has TRBV9 and TRBJ2-5, with D tentatively TRBD1 (6 bases). Germline V gene lookup returns CDR1 SGDLS and CDR2 YYNGEE. The CDR3 is 15 amino acids. In DNA form, the CDR3 reads TGTGTCAGCAGCCCTTACTTCCGACAGGAAGAGACCCAGTACTTC. It is translated as CVSSPYFRQEETQYF. The full variable domain, completed using reference TRBV9 and TRBJ2-5, is DSGVTQTPKHLITATGQRVTLRCSPRSGDLSVYWYQQSLDQGLQFLIQYYNGEERAKGNILERFSAQQFPDLHSELNLSSLELGDSALYFCVSSPYFRQEETQYFGPGTRLLVL.

This chain links TRBV5-6 with TRBJ2-5, with D maybe TRBD2 (6 bases). Trimming left V 2 bases short and J 4 bases short, with 6 bases between. The germline CDR1 and CDR2 sequences are SGHDT and YYEEEE. This CDR3 spans 12 amino acids. CDR3 sequence reads: CASSFGGETQYF. The CDR3 coding sequence is TGTGCCAGCAGCTTCGGGGGAGAGACCCAGTACTTC.

J is TRBJ2-7 and V is TRBV30; 8 nucleotides align to TRBD1. V was pared by 2 bases and J by 4 bases, with 1 base of the junction left unmatched. CDR1 is GTSNPN, CDR2 SVGIG, per germline (reference sequence). The CDR3 covers 12 residues. CDR3 DNA sequence: TGTGCCTGGAGTCAGGGGGCTTACGAGCAGTACTTC. Amino acid sequence: CAWSQGAYEQYF.

The chain couples TRBV19 to TRBJ1-6; D is unresolved. Trimming pared 5 bases from V and 11 bases from J, leaving 13 bases between. Germline V gives CDR1 LNHDA, CDR2 SQIVND (reference sequence). The CDR3 is 13 amino acids. For the CDR3, the DNA is TGTGCCAGTAGTGGGAGGGCACGACCACCCCTCCACTTT. Translating gives CASSGRARPPLHF.

This clone has only one observation. The CDR3 loop reads CASSRLDSNTEAFF. The DNA of the CDR3 is TGTGCCAGCAGTAGATTGGACAGTAACACTGAAGCTTTCTTT. The V and J genes are TRBV6-1 and TRBJ1-1; a possible D gene is TRBD1 (6 bases). The germline V gene encodes CDR1 MNHNS and CDR2 SASEGT. The V gene lost 5 bases and the J gene lost 2 bases, with 12 bases spanning the gap. The CDR3 is made up of 14 amino acids.

The chain uses TRBV7-2 and TRBJ2-5, with unresolved D. This CDR3 has 15 residues. The ends were cut back, 4 bases at V and 4 bases at J, with 16 bases in the middle. Per germline, CDR1 SGHTA and CDR2 FQGNSA. The CDR3 protein is CASSYPPGVGETQYF. The CDR3 coding sequence is TGTGCCAGCAGCTACCCCCCGGGTGTCGGAGAGACCCAGTACTTC.

Note on this clone: The same CDR3 is also encoded by other DNA sequences in this sample. The chain links TRBV5-1 to TRBJ1-1; D perhaps matches TRBD1 (5 bases). Trimming removed 0 bases at V and 4 bases at J, with 7 bases between. The CDR3 consists of 13 residues. Germline V gives CDR1 SGHRS, CDR2 YFSETQ. The CDR3 sequence: CASSLAGLTEAFF. The DNA for the CDR3 is TGCGCCAGCAGCTTGGCAGGGCTCACTGAAGCTTTCTTT.

The genes are TRBV27 and TRBJ1-1; D not certain. This CDR3 region has 15 residues. Trimming stripped 1 base from V and 7 bases from J, with 16 bases between. Germline V lookup: CDR1 MNHEY, CDR2 SMNVEV (reference sequence). The CDR3: CASSLLSGGRLEAFF. The CDR3 DNA reads as TGTGCCAGCAGTTTATTGTCGGGAGGACGGCTTGAAGCTTTCTTT.

The chain is built from TRBV9 and TRBJ2-5, with a tentative D call TRBD2 (6 bases). The V end was cut by 0 bases, the J end by 4 bases, with 13 bases between. CDR1 is SGDLS and CDR2 is YYNGEE in the germline V gene. The CDR3 contains 15 residues. The CDR3 DNA reads as TGTGCCAGCAGCGTAGTTGGAGGGTCGGGAGAGACCCAGTACTTC. Amino acid sequence: CASSVVGGSGETQYF.